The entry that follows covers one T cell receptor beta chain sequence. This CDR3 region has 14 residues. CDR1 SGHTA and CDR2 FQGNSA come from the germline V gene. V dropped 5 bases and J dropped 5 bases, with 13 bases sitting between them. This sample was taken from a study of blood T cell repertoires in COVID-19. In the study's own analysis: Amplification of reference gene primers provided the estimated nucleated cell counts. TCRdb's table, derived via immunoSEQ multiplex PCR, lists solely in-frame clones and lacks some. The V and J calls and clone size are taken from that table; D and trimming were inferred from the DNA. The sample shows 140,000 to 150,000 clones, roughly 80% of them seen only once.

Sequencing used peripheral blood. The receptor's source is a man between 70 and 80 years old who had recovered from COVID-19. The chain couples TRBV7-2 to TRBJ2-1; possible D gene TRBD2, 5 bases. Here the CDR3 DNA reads TGTGCCAGCAGCGCCCGGGTCGGGAACAATGAGCAGTTCTTC. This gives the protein CASSARVGNNEQFF.